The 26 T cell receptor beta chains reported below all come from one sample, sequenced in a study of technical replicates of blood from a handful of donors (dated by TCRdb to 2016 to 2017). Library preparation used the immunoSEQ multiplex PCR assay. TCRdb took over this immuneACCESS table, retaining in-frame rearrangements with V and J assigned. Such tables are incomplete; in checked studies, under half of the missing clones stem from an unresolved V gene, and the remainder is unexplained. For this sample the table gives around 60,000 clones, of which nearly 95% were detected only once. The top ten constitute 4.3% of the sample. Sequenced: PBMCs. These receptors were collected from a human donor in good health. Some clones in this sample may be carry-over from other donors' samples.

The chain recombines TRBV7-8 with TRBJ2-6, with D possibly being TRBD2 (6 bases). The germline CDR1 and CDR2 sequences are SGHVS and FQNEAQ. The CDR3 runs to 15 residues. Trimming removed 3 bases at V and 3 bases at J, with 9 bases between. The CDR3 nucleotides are TGTGCCAGCAGCTTGGTGGGGGGTGGGGCCAACGTCCTGACTTTC. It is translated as CASSLVGGGANVLTF.

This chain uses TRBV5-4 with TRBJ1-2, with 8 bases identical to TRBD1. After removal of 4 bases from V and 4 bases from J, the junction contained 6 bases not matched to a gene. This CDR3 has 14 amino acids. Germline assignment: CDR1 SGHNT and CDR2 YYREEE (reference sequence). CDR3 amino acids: CASSTGTGSYGYTF. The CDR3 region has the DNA TGTGCCAGCAGCACCGGGACAGGTAGCTATGGCTACACCTTC.

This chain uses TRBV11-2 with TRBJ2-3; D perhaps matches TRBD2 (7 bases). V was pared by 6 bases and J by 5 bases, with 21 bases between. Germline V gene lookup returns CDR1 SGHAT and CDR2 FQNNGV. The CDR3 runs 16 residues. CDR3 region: CASRTGRGKGGDTQYF. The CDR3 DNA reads TGTGCCAGCAGGACCGGGCGGGGGAAAGGGGGAGATACGCAGTATTTT.

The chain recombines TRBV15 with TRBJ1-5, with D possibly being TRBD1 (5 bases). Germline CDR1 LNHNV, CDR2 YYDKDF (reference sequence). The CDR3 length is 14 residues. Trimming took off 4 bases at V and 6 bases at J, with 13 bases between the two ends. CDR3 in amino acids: CATSIYGAVQPQHF. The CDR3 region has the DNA TGTGCCACCAGCATTTATGGGGCGGTTCAGCCCCAGCATTTT.

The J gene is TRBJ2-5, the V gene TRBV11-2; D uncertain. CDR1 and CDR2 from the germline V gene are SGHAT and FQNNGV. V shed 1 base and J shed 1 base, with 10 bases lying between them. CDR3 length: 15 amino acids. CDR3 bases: TGTGCCAGCAGCTTAGCCCCTCGCAGCCAAGAGACCCAGTACTTC. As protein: CASSLAPRSQETQYF. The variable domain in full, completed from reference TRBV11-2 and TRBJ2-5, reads EAGVAQSPRYKIIEKRQSVAFWCNPISGHATLYWYQQILGQGPKLLIQFQNNGVVDDSQLPKDRFSAERLKGVDSTLKIQPAKLEDSAVYLCASSLAPRSQETQYFGPGTRLLVL.

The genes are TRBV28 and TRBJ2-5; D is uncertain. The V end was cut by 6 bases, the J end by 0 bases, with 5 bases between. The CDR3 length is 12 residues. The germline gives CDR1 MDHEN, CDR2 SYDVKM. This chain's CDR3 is CASSSNQETQYF. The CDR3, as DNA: TGTGCCAGCAGCTCTAACCAAGAGACCCAGTACTTC.

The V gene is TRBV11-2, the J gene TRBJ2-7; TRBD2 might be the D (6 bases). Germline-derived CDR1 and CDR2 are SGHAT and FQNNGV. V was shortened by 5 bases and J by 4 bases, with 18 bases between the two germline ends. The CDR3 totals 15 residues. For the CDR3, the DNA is TGTGCCAGCAGCCGCGCCGGGACTTCCTCATACGAGCAGTACTTC. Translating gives CASSRAGTSSYEQYF.

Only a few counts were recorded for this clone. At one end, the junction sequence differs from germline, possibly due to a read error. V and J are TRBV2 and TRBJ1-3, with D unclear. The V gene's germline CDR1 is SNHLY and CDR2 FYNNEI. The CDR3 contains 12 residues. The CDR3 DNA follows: TGTGCCAGCAGCAATACCGGGAGTCACAACCTATTT. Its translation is CASSNTGSHNLF.

CDR3 loop: CASSQHRASYSPLHF. CDR3 in DNA: TGCGCCAGCAGCCAGCACAGGGCATCCTATTCACCCCTCCACTTT. V usage is TRBV4-3 and J usage is TRBJ1-6; weak D call: TRBD1 (6 bases). Germline-derived CDR1 and CDR2 are LGHNA and YSLEER. The CDR3 totals 15 residues. V lost 3 bases to trimming and J lost 8 bases, with 14 bases between them.

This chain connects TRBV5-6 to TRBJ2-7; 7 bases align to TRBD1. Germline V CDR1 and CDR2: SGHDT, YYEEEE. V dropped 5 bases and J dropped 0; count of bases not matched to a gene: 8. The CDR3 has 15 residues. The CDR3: CASSRQGYLSYEQYF. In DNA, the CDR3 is TGTGCCAGCAGTCGACAGGGATACCTCTCCTACGAGCAGTACTTC.

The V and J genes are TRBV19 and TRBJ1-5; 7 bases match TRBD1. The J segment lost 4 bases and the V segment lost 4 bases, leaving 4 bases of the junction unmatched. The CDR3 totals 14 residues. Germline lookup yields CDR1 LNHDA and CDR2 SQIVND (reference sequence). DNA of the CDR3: TGTGCCAGTAGTACACAGGGGAGGAATCAGCCCCAGCATTTT. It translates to CASSTQGRNQPQHF.

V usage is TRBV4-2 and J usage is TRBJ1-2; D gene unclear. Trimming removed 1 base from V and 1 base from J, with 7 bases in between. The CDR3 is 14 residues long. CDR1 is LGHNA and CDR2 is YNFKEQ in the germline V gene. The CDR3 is CASSQGGSNYGYTF. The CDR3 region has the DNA TGTGCCAGCAGCCAAGGAGGCAGTAACTATGGCTACACCTTC.

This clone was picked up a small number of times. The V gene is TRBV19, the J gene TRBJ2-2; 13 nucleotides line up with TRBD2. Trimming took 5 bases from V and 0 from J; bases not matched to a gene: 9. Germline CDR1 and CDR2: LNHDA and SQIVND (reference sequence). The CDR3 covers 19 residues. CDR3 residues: CASSPLGTSGISNTGELFF. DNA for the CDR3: TGTGCCAGTAGTCCCCTGGGGACTAGCGGGATTTCGAACACCGGGGAGCTGTTTTTT.

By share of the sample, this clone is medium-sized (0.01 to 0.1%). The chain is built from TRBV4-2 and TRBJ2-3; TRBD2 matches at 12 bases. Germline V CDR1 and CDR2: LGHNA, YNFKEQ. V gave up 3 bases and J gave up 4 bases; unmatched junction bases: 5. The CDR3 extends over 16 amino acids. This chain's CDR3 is CASSQTTSGSADTQYF. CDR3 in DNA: TGTGCCAGCAGCCAGACGACTAGCGGGAGTGCAGATACGCAGTATTTT.

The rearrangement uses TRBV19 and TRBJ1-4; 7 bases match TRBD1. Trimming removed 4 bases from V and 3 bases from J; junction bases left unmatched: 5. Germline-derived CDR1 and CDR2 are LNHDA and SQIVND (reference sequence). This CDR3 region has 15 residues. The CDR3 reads CASSTTGIANEKLFF. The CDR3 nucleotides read TGTGCCAGTAGTACGACAGGGATTGCTAATGAAAAACTGTTTTTT.

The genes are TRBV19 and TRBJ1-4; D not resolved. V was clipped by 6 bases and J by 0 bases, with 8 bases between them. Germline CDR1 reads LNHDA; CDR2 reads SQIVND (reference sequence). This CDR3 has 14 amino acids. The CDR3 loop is CASRLLATNEKLFF. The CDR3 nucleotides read TGTGCCAGTAGGCTCCTAGCAACTAATGAAAAACTGTTTTTT.

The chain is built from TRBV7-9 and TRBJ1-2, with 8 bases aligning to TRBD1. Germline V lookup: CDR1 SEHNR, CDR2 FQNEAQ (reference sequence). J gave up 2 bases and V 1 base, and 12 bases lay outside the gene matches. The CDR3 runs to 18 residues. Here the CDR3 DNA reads TGTGCCAGCAGCTTAGATACACTGGGACAGGTTGGGAACTATGGCTACACCTTC. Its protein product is CASSLDTLGQVGNYGYTF.

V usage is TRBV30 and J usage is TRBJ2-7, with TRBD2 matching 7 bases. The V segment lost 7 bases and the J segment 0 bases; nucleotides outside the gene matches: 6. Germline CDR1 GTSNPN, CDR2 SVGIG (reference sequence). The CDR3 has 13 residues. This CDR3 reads CAYQRGLSYEQYF. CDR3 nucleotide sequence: TGTGCCTACCAGCGGGGTCTCTCCTACGAGCAGTACTTC.

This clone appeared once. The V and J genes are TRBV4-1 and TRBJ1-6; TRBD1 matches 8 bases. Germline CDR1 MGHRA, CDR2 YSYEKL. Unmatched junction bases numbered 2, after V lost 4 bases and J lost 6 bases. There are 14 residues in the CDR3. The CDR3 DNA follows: TGCGCCAGCAGCCCCCAGGGGGCTAATTCACCCCTCCACTTT. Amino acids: CASSPQGANSPLHF.

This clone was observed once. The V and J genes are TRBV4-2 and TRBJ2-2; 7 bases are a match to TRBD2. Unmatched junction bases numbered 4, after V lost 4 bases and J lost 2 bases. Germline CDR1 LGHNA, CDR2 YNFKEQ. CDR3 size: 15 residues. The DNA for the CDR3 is TGTGCCAGCAGCCGACTAGCCGAAAACACCGGGGAGCTGTTTTTT. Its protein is CASSRLAENTGELFF.

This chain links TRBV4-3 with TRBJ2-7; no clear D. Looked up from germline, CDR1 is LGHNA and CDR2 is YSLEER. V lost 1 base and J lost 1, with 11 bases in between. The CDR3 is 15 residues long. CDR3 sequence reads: CASSQVQASSYEQYF. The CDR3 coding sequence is TGCGCCAGCAGCCAAGTGCAGGCGAGTTCCTACGAGCAGTACTTC.

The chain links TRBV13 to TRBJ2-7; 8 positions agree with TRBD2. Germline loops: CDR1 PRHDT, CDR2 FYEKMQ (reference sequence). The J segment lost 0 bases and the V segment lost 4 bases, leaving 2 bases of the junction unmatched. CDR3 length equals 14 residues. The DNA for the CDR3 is TGTGCCAGCAGCTCGACTAGCGACTCCTACGAGCAGTACTTC. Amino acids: CASSSTSDSYEQYF.

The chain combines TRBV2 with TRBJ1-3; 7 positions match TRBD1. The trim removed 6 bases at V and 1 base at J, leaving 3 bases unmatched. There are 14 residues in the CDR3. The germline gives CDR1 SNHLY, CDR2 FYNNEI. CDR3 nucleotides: TGTGCCAGCAGGGACAGGTCATCTGGAAACACCATATATTTT. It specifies CASRDRSSGNTIYF.

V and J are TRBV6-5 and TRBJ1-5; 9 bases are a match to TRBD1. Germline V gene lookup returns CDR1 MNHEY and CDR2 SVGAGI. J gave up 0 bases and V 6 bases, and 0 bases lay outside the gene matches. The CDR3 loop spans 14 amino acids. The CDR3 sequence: CASRGQGSNQPQHF. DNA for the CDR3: TGTGCCAGCAGGGGACAGGGTAGCAATCAGCCCCAGCATTTT.

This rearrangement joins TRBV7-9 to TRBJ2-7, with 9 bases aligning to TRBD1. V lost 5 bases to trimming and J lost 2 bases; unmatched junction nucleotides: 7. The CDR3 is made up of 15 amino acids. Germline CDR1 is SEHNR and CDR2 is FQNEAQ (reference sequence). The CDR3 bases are TGTGCCAGCAGCCACGTGGACAGGGGTACCTACGAGCAGTACTTC. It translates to CASSHVDRGTYEQYF.

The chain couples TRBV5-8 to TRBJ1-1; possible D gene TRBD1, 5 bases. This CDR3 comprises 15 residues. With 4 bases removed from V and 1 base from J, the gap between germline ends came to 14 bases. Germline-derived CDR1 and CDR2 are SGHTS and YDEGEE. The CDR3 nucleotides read TGTGCCAGCAGCCGGGGGACGGTTACGAACACTGAAGCTTTCTTT. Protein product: CASSRGTVTNTEAFF.